These T cell receptor beta chains were read from a single sample in a study of T cells after yellow fever vaccination. TCRdb reprocessed the 5' RACE reads via MiXCR and lists one record per CDR3 protein. Here the sample spans hundreds of thousands of distinct CDR3 sequences, roughly a fifth being singletons. This specimen consisted of PBMCs, obtained 15 days after the yellow fever booster vaccination. These receptors were collected from a man aged 25 to 40 who received the YFV17D yellow fever vaccine. The CDR3 runs from the conserved cysteine through the conserved F or W. A D gene is named only where the DNA matches it firmly. Not every row has a clone size; where given, it reads once, few, many or a size class.

D gene	V gene	J gene	clone size	CDR3 DNA	CDR3 protein
TRBD1	TRBV11-2	TRBJ2-1	few	TGTGCCAGCAGCCCGAGATTGAAGACAGGGATTTACAATGAGCAGTTCTTC	CASSPRLKTGIYNEQFF
NA	TRBV7-9	TRBJ1-6	few	TGTGCCAGCAGCTCCCCTTACAGCGAGTATAATTCACCCCTCCACTTT	CASSSPYSEYNSPLHF
TRBD2	TRBV4-3	TRBJ2-5	few	TGCGCCAGCAGCCCCAGCTCGGGACTAGGGATGTCAGAGACCCAGTACTTC	CASSPSSGLGMSETQYF
TRBD1	TRBV6-5	TRBJ1-4	NA	TGTGCCAGCAGTTACGGACAGGGGAACGAAAAACTGTTTTTT	CASSYGQGNEKLFF
NA	TRBV6-1	TRBJ2-1	NA	TGTGCCAGCAGAGTGCCGGGAGATTTACCGCATGAGCAGTTCTTC	CASRVPGDLPHEQFF
NA	TRBV28	TRBJ2-5	few	TGTGCCAGCAGAACCGCGTGGGAGACCCAGTACTTC	CASRTAWETQYF
TRBD2	TRBV6-2/TRBV6-3	TRBJ2-5	NA	TGTGCCAGCAGTTACTCGATGATTCGGACTAGCGATCAAGAGACCCAGTACTTC	CASSYSMIRTSDQETQYF
NA	TRBV7-3	TRBJ2-1	NA	TGTGCCAGCAGCTTATTAGTGGGGGCTGGTGAGCAGTTCTTC	CASSLLVGAGEQFF
TRBD2	TRBV4-3	TRBJ2-2	few	TGCGCCAGCAGCCAGGAAATAGCGGGAGTCGGGGAGCTGTTTTTT	CASSQEIAGVGELFF
NA	TRBV12-3/TRBV12-4	TRBJ2-3	NA	TGTGCCAGCAGACGGGCTAGCAGGGTCGTGCAGTATTTT	CASRRASRVVQYF
TRBD2	TRBV29-1	TRBJ2-7	NA	TGCAGCGTTGGATTAGCGGGGCCCTACGAGCAGTACTTC	CSVGLAGPYEQYF
TRBD2	TRBV7-2	TRBJ2-7	NA	TGTGCCAGCAGCTTAGGAGGGAGGGTAGGCTACGAGCAGTACTTC	CASSLGGRVGYEQYF
NA	TRBV7-9	TRBJ1-1	NA	TGTGCCAGCAGCTTTGGTGGAACCCGGGCGGTCACTGAAGCTTTCTTT	CASSFGGTRAVTEAFF
TRBD1	TRBV6-5	TRBJ2-7	NA	TGTGCCAGCAGCGGCACAGGGGCCGAGCAGTACTTC	CASSGTGAEQYF
NA	TRBV3-1	TRBJ1-2	NA	TGTGCCAGCAGCCAAGATGGGGGTTACTATGGCTACACCTTC	CASSQDGGYYGYTF
NA	TRBV7-6	TRBJ2-1	few	TGTGCCAGCAGCTTAGTCACGAGCGGAGCTACCAATGAGCAGTTCTTC	CASSLVTSGATNEQFF
TRBD2	TRBV4-2	TRBJ2-3	few	TGTGCCAGCAGCCAGGACGGGAGGGAAACAGATACGCAGTATTTT	CASSQDGRETDTQYF
NA	TRBV24-1	TRBJ2-5	few	TGTGCCACCCAGGACGTGGAGACCCAGTACTTC	CATQDVETQYF
TRBD2	TRBV6-1	TRBJ2-5	few	TGTGCCAGCAGCACAAGCTCGGGGGGGCGCCTCACCGGACAAGAGACCCAGTACTTC	CASSTSSGGRLTGQETQYF
NA	TRBV10-2	TRBJ2-5	few	TGCGCCAGCAAGAATGAGAACGCCCTGGGGGAGACCCAGTACTTC	CASKNENALGETQYF
NA	TRBV7-6	TRBJ2-7	few	TGTGCCAGCAGCTTGACACCCCCCAGGGGTTCGAGCTCCTACGAGCAGTACTTC	CASSLTPPRGSSSYEQYF
TRBD2	TRBV7-3	TRBJ2-1	many	TGTGCCAGCAGCCAGCGGGATGGCGGTGAGCAGTTCTTC	CASSQRDGGEQFF